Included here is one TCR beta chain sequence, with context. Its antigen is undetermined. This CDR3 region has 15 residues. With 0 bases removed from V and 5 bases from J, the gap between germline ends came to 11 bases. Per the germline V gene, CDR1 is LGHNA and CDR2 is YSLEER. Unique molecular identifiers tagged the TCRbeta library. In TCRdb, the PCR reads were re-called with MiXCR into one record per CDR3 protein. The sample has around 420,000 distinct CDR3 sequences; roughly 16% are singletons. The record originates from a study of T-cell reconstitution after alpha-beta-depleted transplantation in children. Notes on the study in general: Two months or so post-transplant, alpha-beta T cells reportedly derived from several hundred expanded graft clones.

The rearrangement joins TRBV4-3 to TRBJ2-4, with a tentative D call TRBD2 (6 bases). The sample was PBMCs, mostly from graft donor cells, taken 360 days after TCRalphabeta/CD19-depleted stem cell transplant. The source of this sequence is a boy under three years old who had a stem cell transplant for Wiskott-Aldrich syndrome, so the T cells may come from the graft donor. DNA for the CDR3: TGCGCCAGCAGCCAAGATTGGTGGGGGGAAAACATTCAGTACTTC. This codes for CASSQDWWGENIQYF.